The clone carrying this T cell receptor beta chain appeared once. CDR1 and CDR2 from the germline V gene are SNHLY and FYNNEI. The V and J ends lost 5 bases and 6 bases, in that order; junction bases with no gene match: 4. The CDR3 extends over 14 amino acids. The data originate from a study of blood T cell repertoires in COVID-19. Study-wide background: In each case, the material was cDNA or gDNA derived from T cells, B-cell-depleted T cells, or PBMCs.

Methods used by the authors: Estimated nucleated cell counts came from reference gene primer amplification. Clones were sequenced by immunoSEQ multiplex PCR, and TCRdb holds only the in-frame ones, with some missing. Clone size and V and J calls were adopted from that table, with D and trimming inferred from the DNA. This table has around 140,000 clones, about 91% appearing once. The material sequenced was peripheral blood. The V and J genes are TRBV2 and TRBJ2-1; the match to TRBD2 covers 10 bases. This TCR derives from a man between 45 and 60 years old with acute or convalescent COVID-19. The CDR3 nucleotides are TGTGCCAGCAGTAGGCTAGCGGGAGTCAATGAGCAGTTCTTC. Residues: CASSRLAGVNEQFF.